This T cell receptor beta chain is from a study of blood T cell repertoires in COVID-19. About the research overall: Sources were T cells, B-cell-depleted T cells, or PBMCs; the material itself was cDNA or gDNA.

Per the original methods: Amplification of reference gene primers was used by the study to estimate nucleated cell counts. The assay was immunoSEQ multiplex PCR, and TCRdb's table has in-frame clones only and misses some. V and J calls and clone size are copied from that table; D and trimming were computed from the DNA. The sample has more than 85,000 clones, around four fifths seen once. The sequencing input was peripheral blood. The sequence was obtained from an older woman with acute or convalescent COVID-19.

In DNA, the CDR3 is TGCGCCAGCACCTCTCGGGGAGAGAACACTGAAGCTTTCTTT. Translated: CASTSRGENTEAFF. This chain connects TRBV5-1 to TRBJ1-1; the D is unclear. This CDR3 spans 14 amino acids. Trimming cost V 6 bases and J 1 base, with 13 bases left between them. The germline V gene has CDR1 SGHRS and CDR2 YFSETQ.